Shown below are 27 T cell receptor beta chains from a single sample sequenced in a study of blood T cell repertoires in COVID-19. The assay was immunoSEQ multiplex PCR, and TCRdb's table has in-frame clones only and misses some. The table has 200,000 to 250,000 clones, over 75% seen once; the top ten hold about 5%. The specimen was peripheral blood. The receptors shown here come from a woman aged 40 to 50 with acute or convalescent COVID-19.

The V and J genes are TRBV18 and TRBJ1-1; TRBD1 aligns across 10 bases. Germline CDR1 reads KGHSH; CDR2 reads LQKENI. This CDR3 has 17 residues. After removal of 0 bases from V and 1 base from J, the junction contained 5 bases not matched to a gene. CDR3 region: CASSPPVGQGENTEAFF. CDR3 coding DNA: TGTGCCAGCTCACCACCAGTAGGACAGGGGGAGAACACTGAAGCTTTCTTT. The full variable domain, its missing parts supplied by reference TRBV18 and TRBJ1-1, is NAGVMQNPRHLVRRRGQEARLRCSPMKGHSHVYWYRQLPEEGLKFMVYLQKENIIDESGMPKERFSAEFPKEGPSILRIQQVVRGDSAAYFCASSPPVGQGENTEAFFGQGTRLTVV.

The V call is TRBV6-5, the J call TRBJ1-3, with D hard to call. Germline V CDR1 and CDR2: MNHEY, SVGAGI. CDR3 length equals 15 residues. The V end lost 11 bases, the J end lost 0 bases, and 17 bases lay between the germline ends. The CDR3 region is CAAQTRGLSGNTIYF. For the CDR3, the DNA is TGTGCCGCCCAGACACGTGGTCTCTCTGGAAACACCATATATTTT.

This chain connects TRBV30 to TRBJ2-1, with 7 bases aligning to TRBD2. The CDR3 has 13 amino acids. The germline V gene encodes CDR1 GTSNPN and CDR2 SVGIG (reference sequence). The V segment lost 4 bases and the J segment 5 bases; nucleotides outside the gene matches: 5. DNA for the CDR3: TGTGCCTGGAAGCGGGGAAGACACAATGAGCAGTTCTTC. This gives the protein CAWKRGRHNEQFF.

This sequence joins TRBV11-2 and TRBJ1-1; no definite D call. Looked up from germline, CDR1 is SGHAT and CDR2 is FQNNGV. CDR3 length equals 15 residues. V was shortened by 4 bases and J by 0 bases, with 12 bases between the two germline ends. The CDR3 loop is CASSSAERMNTEAFF. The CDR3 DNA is TGTGCCAGCAGCTCCGCGGAACGGATGAACACTGAAGCTTTCTTT.

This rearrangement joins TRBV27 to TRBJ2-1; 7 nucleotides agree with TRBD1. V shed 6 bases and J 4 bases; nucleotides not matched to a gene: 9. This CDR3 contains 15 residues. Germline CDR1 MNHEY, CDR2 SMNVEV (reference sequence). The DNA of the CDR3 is TGTGCCAGCAGAAACACCGACAGGGCTTACAATGAGCAGTTCTTC. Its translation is CASRNTDRAYNEQFF.

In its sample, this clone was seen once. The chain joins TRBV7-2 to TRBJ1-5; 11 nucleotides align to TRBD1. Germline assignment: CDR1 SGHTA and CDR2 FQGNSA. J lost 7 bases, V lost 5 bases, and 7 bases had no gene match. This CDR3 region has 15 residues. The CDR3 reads CASSPGTGGWQPQHF. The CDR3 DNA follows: TGTGCCAGCAGCCCCGGGACAGGGGGTTGGCAGCCCCAGCATTTT.

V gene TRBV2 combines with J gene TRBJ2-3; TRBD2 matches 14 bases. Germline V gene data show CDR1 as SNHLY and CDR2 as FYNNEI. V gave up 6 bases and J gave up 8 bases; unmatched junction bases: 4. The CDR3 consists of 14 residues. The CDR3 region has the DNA TGTGCCAGCAGGACTAGCGGGGGGGCCGGTACGCAGTATTTT. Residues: CASRTSGGAGTQYF. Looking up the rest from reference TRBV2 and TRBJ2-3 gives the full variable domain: EPEVTQTPSHQVTQMGQEVILRCVPISNHLYFYWYRQILGQKVEFLVSFYNNEISEKSEIFDDQFSVERPDGSNFTLKIRSTKLEDSAMYFCASRTSGGAGTQYFGPGTRLTVL.

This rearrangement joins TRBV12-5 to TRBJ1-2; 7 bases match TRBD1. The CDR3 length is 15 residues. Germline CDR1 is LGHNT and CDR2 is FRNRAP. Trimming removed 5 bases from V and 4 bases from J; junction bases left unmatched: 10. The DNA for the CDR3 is TGTGCTAGTGGTCACGGGACAGTTCAGTTCTATGGCTACACCTTC. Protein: CASGHGTVQFYGYTF.

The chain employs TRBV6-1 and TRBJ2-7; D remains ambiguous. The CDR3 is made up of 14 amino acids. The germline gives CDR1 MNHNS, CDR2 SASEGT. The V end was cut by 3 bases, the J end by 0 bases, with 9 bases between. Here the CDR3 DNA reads TGTGCCAGCAGTGATTTGTTTTACTCCTACGAGCAGTACGTC. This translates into CASSDLFYSYEQYV.

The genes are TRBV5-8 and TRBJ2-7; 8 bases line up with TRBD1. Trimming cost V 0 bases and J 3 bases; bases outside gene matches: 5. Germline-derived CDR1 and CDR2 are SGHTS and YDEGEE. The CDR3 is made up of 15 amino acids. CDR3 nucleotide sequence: TGTGCCAGCAGCTTGGGACAGGGGCGGGACTACGAGCAGTACGTC. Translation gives CASSLGQGRDYEQYV.

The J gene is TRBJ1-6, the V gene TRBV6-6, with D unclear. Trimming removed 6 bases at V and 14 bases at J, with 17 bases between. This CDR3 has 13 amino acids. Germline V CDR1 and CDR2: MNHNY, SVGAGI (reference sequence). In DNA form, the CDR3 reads TGTGCCAGCAGCTATCCTCCCGGTAATTCCCTCCACTTT. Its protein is CASSYPPGNSLHF.

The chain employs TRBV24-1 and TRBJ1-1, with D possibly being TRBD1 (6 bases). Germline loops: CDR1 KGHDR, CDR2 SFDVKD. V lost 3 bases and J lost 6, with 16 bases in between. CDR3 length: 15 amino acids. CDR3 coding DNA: TGTGCCACCAGTGATGGTTTAGGGGGGAGGGCTGAAGCTTTCTTT. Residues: CATSDGLGGRAEAFF.

CDR3 coding DNA: TGTGCCAGCAGCTTACGGGGACAGCTAGACGGCTACACCTTC. The encoded protein is CASSLRGQLDGYTF. The V and J genes are TRBV7-3 and TRBJ1-2; 7 bases fit TRBD1. Germline CDR1 reads SGHTA; CDR2 reads FQGTGA. This CDR3 is 14 amino acids long. J gave up 8 bases and V 2 bases, and 8 bases lay outside the gene matches.

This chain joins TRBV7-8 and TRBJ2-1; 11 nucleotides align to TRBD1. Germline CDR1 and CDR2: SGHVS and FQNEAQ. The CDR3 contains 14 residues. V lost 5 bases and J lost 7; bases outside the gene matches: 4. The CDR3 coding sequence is TGTGCCAGCAGCCGGAGGGACAGGGGGAATGAGCAGTTCTTC. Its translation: CASSRRDRGNEQFF.

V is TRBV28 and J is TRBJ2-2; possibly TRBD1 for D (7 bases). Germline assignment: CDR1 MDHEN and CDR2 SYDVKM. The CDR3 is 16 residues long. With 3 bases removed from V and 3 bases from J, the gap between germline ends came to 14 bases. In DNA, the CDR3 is TGTGCCAGCAGTTTTGGGGGCAGGGGGGACACCGGGGAGCTGTTTTTT. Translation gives CASSFGGRGDTGELFF.

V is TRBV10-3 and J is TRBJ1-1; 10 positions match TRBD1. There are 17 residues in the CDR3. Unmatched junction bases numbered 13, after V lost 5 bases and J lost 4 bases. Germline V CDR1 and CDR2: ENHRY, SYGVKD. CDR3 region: CAISNWLGQGGSTEAFF. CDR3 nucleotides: TGTGCCATCAGTAATTGGCTAGGACAGGGGGGGAGCACTGAAGCTTTCTTT.

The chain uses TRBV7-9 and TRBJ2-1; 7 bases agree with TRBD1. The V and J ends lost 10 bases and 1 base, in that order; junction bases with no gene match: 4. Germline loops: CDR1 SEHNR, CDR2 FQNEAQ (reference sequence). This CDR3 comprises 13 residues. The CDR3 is CATEQGSYNEQFF. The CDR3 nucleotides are TGTGCCACCGAACAGGGGTCCTACAATGAGCAGTTCTTC.

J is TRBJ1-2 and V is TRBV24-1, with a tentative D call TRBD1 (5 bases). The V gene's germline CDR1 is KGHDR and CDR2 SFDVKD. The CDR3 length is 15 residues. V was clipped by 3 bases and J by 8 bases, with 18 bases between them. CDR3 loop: CATSDPPGTGNGYTF. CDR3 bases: TGTGCCACCAGTGATCCGCCAGGCACAGGTAACGGCTACACCTTC.

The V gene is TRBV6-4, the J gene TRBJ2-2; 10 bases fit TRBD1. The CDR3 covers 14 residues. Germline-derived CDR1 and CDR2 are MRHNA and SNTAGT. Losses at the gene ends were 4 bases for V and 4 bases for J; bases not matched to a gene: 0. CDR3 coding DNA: TGTGCCAGCAGTGGGACAGGGGGCACCGGGGAGCTGTTTTTT. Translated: CASSGTGGTGELFF.

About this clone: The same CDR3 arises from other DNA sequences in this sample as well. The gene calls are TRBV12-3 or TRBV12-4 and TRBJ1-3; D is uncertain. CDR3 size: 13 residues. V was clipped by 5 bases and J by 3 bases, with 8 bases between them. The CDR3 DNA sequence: TGTGCCAGCAGTCCTTCGGGTGGAAACACCATATATTTT. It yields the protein CASSPSGGNTIYF.

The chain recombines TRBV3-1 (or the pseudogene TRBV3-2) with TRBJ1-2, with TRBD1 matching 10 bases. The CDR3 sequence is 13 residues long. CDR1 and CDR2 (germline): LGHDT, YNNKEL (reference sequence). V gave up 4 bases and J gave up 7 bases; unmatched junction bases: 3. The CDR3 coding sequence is TGTGCCAGCAGCCCCGGGACAGGGGCTGGCTACACCTTC. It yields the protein CASSPGTGAGYTF.

This CDR3 is CASSVDLGRGGYTF. The DNA for the CDR3 is TGTGCCAGCAGCGTAGACCTCGGGAGGGGCGGCTACACCTTC. The chain has TRBV9 and TRBJ1-2, with D perhaps TRBD1 (5 bases). CDR1 and CDR2 from the germline V gene are SGDLS and YYNGEE. The CDR3 spans 14 residues. V lost 0 bases, J lost 8 bases, and 14 bases lay in between.

The CDR3 region has the DNA TGTGCCAGCAGCTCGGGACAGGGCACAGATACGCAGTATTTT. Amino acids: CASSSGQGTDTQYF. The V and J genes are TRBV11-2 and TRBJ2-3; 8 nucleotides align to TRBD1. V trimming: 4 bases; J trimming: 1 base; junction bases outside the gene matches: 1. The germline CDR1 and CDR2 sequences are SGHAT and FQNNGV. The CDR3 runs 14 residues.

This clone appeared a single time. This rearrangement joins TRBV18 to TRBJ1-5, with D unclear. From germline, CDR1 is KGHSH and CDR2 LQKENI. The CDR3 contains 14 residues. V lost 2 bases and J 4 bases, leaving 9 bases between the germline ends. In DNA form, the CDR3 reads TGTGCCAGCTCACCAACACCGAAGAATCAGCCCCAGCATTTT. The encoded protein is CASSPTPKNQPQHF.

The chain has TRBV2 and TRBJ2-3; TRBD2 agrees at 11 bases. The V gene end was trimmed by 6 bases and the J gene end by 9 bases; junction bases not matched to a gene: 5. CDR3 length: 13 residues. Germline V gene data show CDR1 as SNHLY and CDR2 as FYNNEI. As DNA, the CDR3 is TGTGCCAGCAGAGAGCTAGCGGGGGGCACGCAGTATTTT. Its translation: CASRELAGGTQYF.

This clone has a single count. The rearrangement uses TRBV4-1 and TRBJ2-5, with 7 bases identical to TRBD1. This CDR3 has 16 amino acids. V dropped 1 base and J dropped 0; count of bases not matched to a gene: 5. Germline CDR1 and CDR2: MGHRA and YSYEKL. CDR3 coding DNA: TGCGCCAGCAGCCAAGCTACAGGGGCCTACCAAGAGACCCAGTACTTC. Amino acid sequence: CASSQATGAYQETQYF.

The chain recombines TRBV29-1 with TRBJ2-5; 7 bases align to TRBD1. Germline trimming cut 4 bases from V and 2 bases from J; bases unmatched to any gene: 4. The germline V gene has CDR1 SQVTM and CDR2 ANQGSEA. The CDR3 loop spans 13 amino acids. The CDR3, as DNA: TGCAGCGTTGCTACGGACAGGCAAGAGACCCAGTACTTC. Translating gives CSVATDRQETQYF.